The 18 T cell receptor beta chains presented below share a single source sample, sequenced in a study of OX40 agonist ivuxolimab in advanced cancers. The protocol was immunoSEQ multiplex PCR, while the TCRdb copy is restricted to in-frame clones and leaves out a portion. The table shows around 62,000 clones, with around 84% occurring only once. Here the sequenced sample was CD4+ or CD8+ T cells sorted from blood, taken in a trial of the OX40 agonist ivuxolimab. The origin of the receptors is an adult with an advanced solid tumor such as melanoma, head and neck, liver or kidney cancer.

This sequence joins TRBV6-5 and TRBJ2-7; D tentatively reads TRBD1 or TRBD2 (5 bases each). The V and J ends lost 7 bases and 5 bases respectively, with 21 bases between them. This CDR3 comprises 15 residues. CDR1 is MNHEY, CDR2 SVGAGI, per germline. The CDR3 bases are TGTGCCAGCAACTCCGGTGGTGGGGGAAGAAACGAGCAGTACTTC. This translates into CASNSGGGGRNEQYF.

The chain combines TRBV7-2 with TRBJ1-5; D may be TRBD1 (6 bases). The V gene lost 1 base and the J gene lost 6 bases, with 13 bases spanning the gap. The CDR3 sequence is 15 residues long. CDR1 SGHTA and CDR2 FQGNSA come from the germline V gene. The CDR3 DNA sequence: TGTGCCAGCAGCTTAGATCGACAGGCCTTTCAGCCCCAGCATTTT. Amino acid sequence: CASSLDRQAFQPQHF.

CDR3 DNA sequence: TGTGCCAGCAGGGGCGGGGGTGAGCAGTTCTTC. It yields the protein CASRGGGEQFF. This rearrangement joins TRBV6-1 to TRBJ2-1; 7 nucleotides match TRBD2. Trimming at V came to 6 bases and at J to 9 bases, leaving 2 bases not matched to a gene. The CDR3 is made up of 11 amino acids. Germline CDR1 and CDR2: MNHNS and SASEGT.

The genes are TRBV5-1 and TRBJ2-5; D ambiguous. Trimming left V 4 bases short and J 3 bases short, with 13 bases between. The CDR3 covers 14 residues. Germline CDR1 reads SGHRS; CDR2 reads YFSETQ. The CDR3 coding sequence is TGCGCCAGCAGCCAAAGGTCCTCGAAAGAGACCCAGTACTTC. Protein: CASSQRSSKETQYF.

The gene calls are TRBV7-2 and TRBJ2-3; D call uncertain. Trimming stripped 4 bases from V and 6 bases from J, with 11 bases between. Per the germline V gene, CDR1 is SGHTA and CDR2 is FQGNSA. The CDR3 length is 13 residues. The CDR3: CASSYRGEDTQYF. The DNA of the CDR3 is TGTGCCAGCAGCTACCGAGGAGAGGATACGCAGTATTTT. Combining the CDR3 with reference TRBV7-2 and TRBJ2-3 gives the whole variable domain GAGVSQSPSNKVTEKGKDVELRCDPISGHTALYWYRQSLGQGLEFLIYFQGNSAPDKSGLPSDRFSAERTGGSVSTLTIQRTQQEDSAVYLCASSYRGEDTQYFGPGTRLTVL.

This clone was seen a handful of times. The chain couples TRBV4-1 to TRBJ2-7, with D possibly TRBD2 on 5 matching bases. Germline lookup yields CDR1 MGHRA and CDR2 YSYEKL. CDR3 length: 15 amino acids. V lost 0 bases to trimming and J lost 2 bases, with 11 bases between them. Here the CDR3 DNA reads TGCGCCAGCAGCCAAGATGAACGGGGTACCTACGAGCAGTACTTC. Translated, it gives CASSQDERGTYEQYF.

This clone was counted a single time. The CDR3 reads CSVPQGALEAQYF. The CDR3, as DNA: TGCAGCGTTCCACAGGGGGCTTTGGAGGCCCAGTACTTC. This sequence joins TRBV29-1 and TRBJ2-5; 9 nucleotides agree with TRBD1. The trim removed 5 bases at V and 9 bases at J, leaving 10 bases unmatched. CDR3 length: 13 amino acids. The germline V gene has CDR1 SQVTM and CDR2 ANQGSEA.

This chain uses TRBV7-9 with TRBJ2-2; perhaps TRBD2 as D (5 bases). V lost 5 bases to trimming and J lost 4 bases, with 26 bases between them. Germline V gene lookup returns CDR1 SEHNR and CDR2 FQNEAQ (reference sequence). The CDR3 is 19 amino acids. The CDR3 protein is CASSPILGSGKAGTGELFF. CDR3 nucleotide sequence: TGTGCCAGCAGCCCGATACTGGGGTCCGGAAAGGCGGGCACCGGGGAGCTGTTTTTT. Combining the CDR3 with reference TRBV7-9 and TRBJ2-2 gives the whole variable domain DTGVSQNPRHKITKRGQNVTFRCDPISEHNRLYWYRQTLGQGPEFLTYFQNEAQLEKSRLLSDRFSAERPKGSFSTLEIQRTEQGDSAMYLCASSPILGSGKAGTGELFFGEGSRLTVL.

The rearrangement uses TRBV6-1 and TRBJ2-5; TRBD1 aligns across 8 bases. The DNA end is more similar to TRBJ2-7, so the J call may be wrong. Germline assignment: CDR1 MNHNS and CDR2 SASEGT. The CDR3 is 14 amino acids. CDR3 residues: CASSVTQGDYEQYF. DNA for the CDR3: TGTGCCAGCAGCGTTACACAGGGGGACTACGAGCAGTACTTC.

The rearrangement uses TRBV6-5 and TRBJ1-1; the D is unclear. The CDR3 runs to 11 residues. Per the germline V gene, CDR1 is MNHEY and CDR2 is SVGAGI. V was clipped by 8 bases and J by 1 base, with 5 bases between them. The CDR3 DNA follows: TGTGCCAGCCTCCCGAACACTGAAGCTTTCTTT. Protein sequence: CASLPNTEAFF.

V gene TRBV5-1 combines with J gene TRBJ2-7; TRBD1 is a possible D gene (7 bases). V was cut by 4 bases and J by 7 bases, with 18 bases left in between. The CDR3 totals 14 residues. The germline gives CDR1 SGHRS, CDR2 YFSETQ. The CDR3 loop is CASSGGTDPFEQYF. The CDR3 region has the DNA TGCGCCAGCAGCGGAGGGACAGACCCTTTTGAGCAGTACTTC.

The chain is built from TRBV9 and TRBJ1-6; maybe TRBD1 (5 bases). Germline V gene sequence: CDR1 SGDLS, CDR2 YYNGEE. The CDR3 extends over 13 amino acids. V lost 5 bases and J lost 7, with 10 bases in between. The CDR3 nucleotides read TGTGCCAGCAGTGAGGCAGGGAATTCACCCCTCCACTTT. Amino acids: CASSEAGNSPLHF.

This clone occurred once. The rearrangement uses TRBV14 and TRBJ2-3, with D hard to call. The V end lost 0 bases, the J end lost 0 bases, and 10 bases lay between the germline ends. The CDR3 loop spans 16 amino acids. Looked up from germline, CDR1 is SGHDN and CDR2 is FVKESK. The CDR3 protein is CASSQEPGLSTDTQYF. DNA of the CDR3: TGTGCCAGCAGCCAAGAACCCGGGCTTAGCACAGATACGCAGTATTTT.

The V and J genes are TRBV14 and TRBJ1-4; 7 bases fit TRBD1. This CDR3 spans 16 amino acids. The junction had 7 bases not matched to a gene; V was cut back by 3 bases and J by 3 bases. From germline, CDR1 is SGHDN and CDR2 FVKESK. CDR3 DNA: TGTGCCAGCAGCCAGCAACACAGGGGAGCTAATGAAAAACTGTTTTTT. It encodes CASSQQHRGANEKLFF.

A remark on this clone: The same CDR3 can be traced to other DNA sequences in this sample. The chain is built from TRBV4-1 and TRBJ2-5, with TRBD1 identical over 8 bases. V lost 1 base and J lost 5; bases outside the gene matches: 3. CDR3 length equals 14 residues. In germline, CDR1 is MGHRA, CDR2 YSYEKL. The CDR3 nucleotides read TGCGCCAGCAGCCAAGCAGGGGGCGCGGAGACCCAGTACTTC. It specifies CASSQAGGAETQYF.

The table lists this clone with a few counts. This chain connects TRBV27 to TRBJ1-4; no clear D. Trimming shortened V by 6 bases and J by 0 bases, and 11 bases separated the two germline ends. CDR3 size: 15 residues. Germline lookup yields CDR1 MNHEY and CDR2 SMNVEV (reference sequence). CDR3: CASSPSRPTNEKLFF. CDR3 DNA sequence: TGTGCCAGCAGCCCATCAAGGCCAACTAATGAAAAACTGTTTTTT.

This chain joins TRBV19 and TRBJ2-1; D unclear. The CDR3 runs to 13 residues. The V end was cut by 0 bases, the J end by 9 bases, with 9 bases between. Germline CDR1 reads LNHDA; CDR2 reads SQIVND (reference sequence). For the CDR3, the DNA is TGTGCCAGTAGTATAGAGGGGATCGGTGAGCAGTTCTTC. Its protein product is CASSIEGIGEQFF.

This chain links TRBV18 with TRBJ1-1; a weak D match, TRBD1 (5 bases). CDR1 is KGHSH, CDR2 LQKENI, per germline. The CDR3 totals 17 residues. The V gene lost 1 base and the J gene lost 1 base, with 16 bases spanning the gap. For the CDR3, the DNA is TGTGCCAGCTCACCACGCTCTGGGGATAGGGGGAACACTGAAGCTTTCTTT. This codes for CASSPRSGDRGNTEAFF.